This T cell receptor (beta chain) was captured by sequencing in a study of OX40 agonist ivuxolimab in advanced cancers. The table came from immunoSEQ multiplex PCR; TCRdb's copy has only in-frame clones and leaves some out. The data contain about 35,000 clones, 65% to 85% of them singletons. Notes on the study in general: Both blood CD4+ and CD8+ T cells showed clonal growth by week 6 at 0.1 to 3.0 mg/kg.

V lost 7 bases to trimming and J lost 6 bases, with 12 bases between them. Germline CDR1 is MDHEN and CDR2 is SYDVKM. The CDR3 spans 12 residues. As concerns this clone: What it binds is not known.

The sample consisted of CD4+ or CD8+ T cells sorted from blood, taken in a trial of the OX40 agonist ivuxolimab. This receptor was taken from an adult with an advanced solid tumor such as melanoma, head and neck, liver or kidney cancer. The chain combines TRBV28 with TRBJ1-2; unclear D gene. This CDR3 is CASNGEEDGYTF. CDR3 DNA sequence: TGTGCCAGCAATGGGGAAGAGGATGGCTACACCTTC.